Below are 24 T cell receptor beta chains sequenced from a single sample in a study of blood T cell repertoires in COVID-19 (dated by TCRdb to the early 2020s). Library generation was performed with the immunoSEQ multiplex PCR assay. Entries here come from immuneACCESS through TCRdb and include only in-frame sequences with V and J called. Some clones fail to appear in such tables; in the studies checked, an unresolved V gene covers under half of the shortfall, and the cause of the remainder is unknown. The sample yields about 42,000 clones; 77% were counted once. The ten largest make up under 30% of the sample. The sequenced sample was peripheral blood. Every receptor here comes from a woman aged 65 to 85 with acute or convalescent COVID-19.

This clone appeared a single time. V gene TRBV5-1 combines with J gene TRBJ1-4, with TRBD1 identical over 7 bases. V lost 3 bases to trimming and J lost 4 bases; unmatched junction nucleotides: 3. Germline assignment: CDR1 SGHRS and CDR2 YFSETQ. The CDR3 has 14 residues. CDR3 in DNA: TGCGCCAGCAGCTCGGGACAGATTAATGAAAAACTGTTTTTT. The encoded protein is CASSSGQINEKLFF.

V usage is TRBV10-3 and J usage is TRBJ2-3, with 7 bases that match TRBD2. V dropped 4 bases and J dropped 6; count of bases not matched to a gene: 1. Germline-derived CDR1 and CDR2 are ENHRY and SYGVKD. The CDR3 consists of 12 residues. CDR3 DNA: TGTGCCATCAGTGCACTAGCGGATACGCAGTATTTT. As protein: CAISALADTQYF.

The chain links TRBV18 to TRBJ1-1; tentative D call: TRBD1 (5 bases). CDR3 size: 15 residues. Germline loops: CDR1 KGHSH, CDR2 LQKENI. V shed 3 bases and J shed 4 bases, with 15 bases lying between them. CDR3 residues: CASSPTAGYGTEAFF. The DNA for the CDR3 is TGTGCCAGCTCACCCACCGCAGGGTACGGCACTGAAGCTTTCTTT.

The chain recombines TRBV6-5 with TRBJ1-6, with D perhaps TRBD1 (5 bases). Germline lookup yields CDR1 MNHEY and CDR2 SVGAGI. This CDR3 region has 14 residues. V dropped 2 bases and J dropped 7 bases, with 9 bases sitting between them. The CDR3 DNA is TGTGCCAGCAGTTACCTCAACAGGAATTCACCCCTCCACTTT. This gives the protein CASSYLNRNSPLHF.

The rearrangement uses TRBV18 and TRBJ2-2; 7 nucleotides align to TRBD2. The CDR3 runs to 16 residues. CDR1 and CDR2 (germline): KGHSH, LQKENI. The J segment lost 0 bases and the V segment lost 5 bases, leaving 6 bases of the junction unmatched. The CDR3 protein is CASSKSGASNTGELFF. The DNA of the CDR3 is TGTGCCAGCTCAAAAAGCGGGGCATCGAACACCGGGGAGCTGTTTTTT.

The gene calls are TRBV28 and TRBJ2-7, with 11 bases matching TRBD1. Germline V gene sequence: CDR1 MDHEN, CDR2 SYDVKM. The CDR3 loop spans 13 amino acids. V was clipped by 6 bases and J by 7 bases; unmatched bases: 5. The CDR3 DNA is TGTGCCAGCAGCGGACAGGGGGCAAAGGAGCAGTACTTC. Its translation: CASSGQGAKEQYF.

CDR3 region: CASSEFIVTEAFF. CDR3 nucleotides: TGTGCCAGCAGTGAGTTCATAGTAACTGAAGCTTTCTTT. The chain couples TRBV6-1 to TRBJ1-1; D is uncertain. Germline CDR1 reads MNHNS; CDR2 reads SASEGT. The CDR3 is made up of 13 amino acids. The ends were cut back, 3 bases at V and 5 bases at J, with 10 bases in the middle.

The rearrangement uses TRBV3-1 (or the pseudogene TRBV3-2) and TRBJ2-2; 8 bases map to TRBD2. Germline CDR1 and CDR2: LGHDT and YNNKEL (reference sequence). The trim removed 3 bases at V and 5 bases at J, leaving 5 bases unmatched. This CDR3 region has 15 residues. The CDR3 spells CASSQASGPTGELFF. CDR3 DNA: TGTGCCAGCAGCCAGGCTAGCGGGCCTACCGGGGAGCTGTTTTTT.

The chain uses TRBV4-1 and TRBJ2-5, with a weak D call TRBD2 (6 bases). The CDR3 runs 18 residues. CDR1 is MGHRA and CDR2 is YSYEKL in the germline V gene. V lost 6 bases, J lost 2 bases, and 25 bases lay in between. Written as DNA, the CDR3 is TGCGCCAGCAGTAAAATATCCCTTGCGAGACTAGGGCAAGAGACCCAGTACTTC. This translates into CASSKISLARLGQETQYF.

This chain connects TRBV7-3 to TRBJ2-1; 7 bases are shared with TRBD2. The CDR3 runs 13 residues. Germline V gene data show CDR1 as SGHTA and CDR2 as FQGTGA. The trim removed 2 bases at V and 9 bases at J, leaving 4 bases unmatched. CDR3: CASSLRLAGEQFF. Here the CDR3 DNA reads TGTGCCAGCAGCTTACGTTTAGCGGGTGAGCAGTTCTTC.

The J gene is TRBJ1-4, the V gene TRBV5-6, with D maybe TRBD1 (5 bases). The CDR3 extends over 16 amino acids. CDR1 is SGHDT, CDR2 YYEEEE, per germline. Deletions cut 0 bases from V and 0 bases from J, with 9 bases between. For the CDR3, the DNA is TGTGCCAGCAGCTTGGAGGGACTTTCAACTAATGAAAAACTGTTTTTT. This gives the protein CASSLEGLSTNEKLFF.

In DNA form, the CDR3 reads TGCAGTGCTAGTTTAGGGGATTACACTGAAGCTTTCTTT. The encoded protein is CSASLGDYTEAFF. This chain joins TRBV20-1 and TRBJ1-1; maybe TRBD1 (5 bases). The V and J ends lost 3 bases and 3 bases respectively, with 11 bases between them. Germline V gene sequence: CDR1 DFQATT, CDR2 SNEGSKA (reference sequence). The CDR3 contains 13 residues.

This chain's CDR3 is CAWVPRGRTLEAFF. For the CDR3, the DNA is TGTGCCTGGGTCCCGAGGGGGCGGACACTTGAAGCTTTCTTT. This rearrangement joins TRBV30 to TRBJ1-1; 7 positions match TRBD1. CDR3 length equals 14 residues. Trimming removed 5 bases from V and 7 bases from J; junction bases left unmatched: 13. Per the germline V gene, CDR1 is GTSNPN and CDR2 is SVGIG (reference sequence).

The chain is built from TRBV7-9 and TRBJ2-7; TRBD1 matches 7 bases. Trimming removed 1 base from V and 7 bases from J; junction bases left unmatched: 7. Germline lookup yields CDR1 SEHNR and CDR2 FQNEAQ (reference sequence). CDR3 length equals 14 residues. CDR3 sequence: CASSLGQGLREQYF. DNA for the CDR3: TGTGCCAGCAGCTTAGGACAGGGTTTGCGGGAGCAGTACTTC. The full variable domain, rest sourced from reference TRBV7-9 and TRBJ2-7, is DTGVSQNPRHKITKRGQNVTFRCDPISEHNRLYWYRQTLGQGPEFLTYFQNEAQLEKSRLLSDRFSAERPKGSFSTLEIQRTEQGDSAMYLCASSLGQGLREQYFGPGTRLTVT.

The CDR3 protein is CASSRDATNEKLFF. As DNA, the CDR3 is TGTGCCAGCAGCCGGGATGCAACTAATGAAAAACTGTTTTTT. The chain employs TRBV9 and TRBJ1-4; no clear D gene. The CDR3 loop spans 14 amino acids. The V gene's germline CDR1 is SGDLS and CDR2 YYNGEE. The V end lost 4 bases, the J end lost 0 bases, and 7 bases lay between the germline ends.

The J gene is TRBJ2-3, the V gene TRBV15; 9 nucleotides line up with TRBD2. Per germline, CDR1 LNHNV and CDR2 YYDKDF (reference sequence). J gave up 9 bases and V 5 bases, and 15 bases lay outside the gene matches. The CDR3 extends over 16 amino acids. The DNA for the CDR3 is TGTGCCACCAGCGAAGTCCCTAGCGGGGTAACCCTCACGCAGTATTTT. It yields the protein CATSEVPSGVTLTQYF.

Turning to this clone: Within the sample, other DNA sequences also encode this same CDR3. The V gene is TRBV12-3 or TRBV12-4, the J gene TRBJ1-1, with D maybe TRBD1 (5 bases). V lost 6 bases and J lost 1, with 9 bases in between. The CDR3 is 13 residues long. In DNA, the CDR3 is TGTGCCAGCAGCCTCCAGGGGAACACTGAAGCTTTCTTT. Its translation: CASSLQGNTEAFF.

This chain connects TRBV29-1 to TRBJ1-4; 7 bases are a match to TRBD1. The CDR3 spans 13 residues. V gave up 6 bases and J gave up 5 bases; unmatched junction bases: 6. The germline V gene has CDR1 SQVTM and CDR2 ANQGSEA. CDR3 sequence: CSVGQRANEKLFF. CDR3 in DNA: TGCAGCGTGGGACAGAGAGCAAATGAAAAACTGTTTTTT.

The CDR3 DNA reads TGTGCCAGCAGTTCAGACATAGCGGGAGTAGGGGAGCAGTACTTC. Amino acids: CASSSDIAGVGEQYF. The chain is built from TRBV27 and TRBJ2-7, with 9 bases that match TRBD2. The CDR3 is 15 residues long. Germline V gives CDR1 MNHEY, CDR2 SMNVEV (reference sequence). With V trimmed by 4 bases and J by 7 bases, 11 bases remained unmatched.

The chain recombines TRBV6-2 or TRBV6-3 with TRBJ1-1, with a weak D call TRBD1 (6 bases). Between the trimmed V and J ends, which lost 5 bases and 11 bases, there was a span of 18 bases. In germline, CDR1 is MNHEY, CDR2 SVGEGT. There are 13 residues in the CDR3. This CDR3 reads CASSRPQGRGAFF. CDR3 DNA sequence: TGTGCCAGCAGTCGCCCCCAAGGGAGGGGGGCTTTCTTT.

The J gene is TRBJ1-2, the V gene TRBV30, with TRBD1 identical over 7 bases. This CDR3 spans 12 amino acids. J gave up 5 bases and V 3 bases, and 3 bases lay outside the gene matches. Looked up from germline, CDR1 is GTSNPN and CDR2 is SVGIG (reference sequence). This CDR3 reads CAWREGAYGYTF. The CDR3 DNA sequence: TGTGCCTGGAGGGAGGGGGCTTATGGCTACACCTTC.

This clone was seen at least ten times. The chain combines TRBV7-3 with TRBJ2-3, with 10 bases matching TRBD2. V lost 8 bases to trimming and J lost 4 bases; unmatched junction nucleotides: 12. CDR3 length: 16 residues. Germline CDR1 is SGHTA and CDR2 is FQGTGA. As DNA, the CDR3 is TGTGCCAGCGGCCCTGGGCTAGCGGGGGCAGCAGATACGCAGTATTTT. This translates into CASGPGLAGAADTQYF.

The rearrangement uses TRBV5-1 and TRBJ1-1; D possibly corresponds to TRBD1 (5 bases). Trimming pared 0 bases from V and 8 bases from J, leaving 14 bases between. This CDR3 comprises 14 residues. CDR1 SGHRS and CDR2 YFSETQ come from the germline V gene. This chain's CDR3 is CASSLESRAGEAFF. DNA for the CDR3: TGCGCCAGCAGCTTGGAGAGCAGGGCAGGGGAAGCTTTCTTT.

This clone appeared a few times. J is TRBJ1-3 and V is TRBV5-1, with D perhaps TRBD1 (6 bases). V was cut by 4 bases and J by 4 bases, with 12 bases left in between. This CDR3 is built from 14 residues. Germline V gene lookup returns CDR1 SGHRS and CDR2 YFSETQ. CDR3 in amino acids: CASSATGQGNTIYF. The CDR3 nucleotides are TGCGCCAGCAGCGCGACAGGCCAGGGAAACACCATATATTTT.